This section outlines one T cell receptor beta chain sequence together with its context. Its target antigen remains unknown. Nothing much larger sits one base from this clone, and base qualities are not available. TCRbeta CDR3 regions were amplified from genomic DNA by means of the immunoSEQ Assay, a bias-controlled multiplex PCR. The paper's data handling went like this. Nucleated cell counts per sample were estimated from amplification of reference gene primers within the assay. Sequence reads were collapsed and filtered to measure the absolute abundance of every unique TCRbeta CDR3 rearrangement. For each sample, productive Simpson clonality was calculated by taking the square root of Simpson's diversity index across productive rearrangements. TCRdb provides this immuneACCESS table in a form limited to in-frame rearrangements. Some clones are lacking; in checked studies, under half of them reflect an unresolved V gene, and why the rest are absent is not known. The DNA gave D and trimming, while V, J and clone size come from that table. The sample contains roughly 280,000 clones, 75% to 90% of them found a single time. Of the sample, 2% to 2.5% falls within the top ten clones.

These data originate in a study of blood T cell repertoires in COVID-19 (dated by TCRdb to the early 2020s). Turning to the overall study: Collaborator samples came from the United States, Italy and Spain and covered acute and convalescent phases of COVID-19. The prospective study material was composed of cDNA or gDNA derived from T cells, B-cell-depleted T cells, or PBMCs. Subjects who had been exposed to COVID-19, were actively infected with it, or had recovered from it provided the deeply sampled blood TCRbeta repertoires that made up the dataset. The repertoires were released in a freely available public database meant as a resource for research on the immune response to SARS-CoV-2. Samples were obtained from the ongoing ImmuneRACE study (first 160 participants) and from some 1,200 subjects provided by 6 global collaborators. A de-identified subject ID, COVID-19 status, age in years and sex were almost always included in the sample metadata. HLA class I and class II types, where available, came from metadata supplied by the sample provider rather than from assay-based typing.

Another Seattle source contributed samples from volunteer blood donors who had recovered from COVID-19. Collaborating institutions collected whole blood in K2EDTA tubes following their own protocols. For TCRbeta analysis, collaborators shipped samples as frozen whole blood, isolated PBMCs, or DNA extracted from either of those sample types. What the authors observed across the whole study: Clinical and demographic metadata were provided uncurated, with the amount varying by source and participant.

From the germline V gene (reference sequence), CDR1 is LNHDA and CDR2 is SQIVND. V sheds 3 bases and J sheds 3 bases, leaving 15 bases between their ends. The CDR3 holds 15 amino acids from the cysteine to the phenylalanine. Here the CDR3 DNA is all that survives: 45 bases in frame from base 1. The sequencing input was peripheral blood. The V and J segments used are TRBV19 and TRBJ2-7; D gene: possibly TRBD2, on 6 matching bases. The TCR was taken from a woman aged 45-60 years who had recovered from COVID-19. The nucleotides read TGTGCCAGTAGTATCGGGACTGGAAACTACTACGAGCAGTACTTC. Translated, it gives CASSIGTGNYYEQYF. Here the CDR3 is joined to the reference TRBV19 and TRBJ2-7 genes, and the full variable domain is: DGGITQSPKYLFRKEGQNVTLSCEQNLNHDAMYWYRQDPGQGLRLIYYSQIVNDFQKGDIAEGYSVSREKKESFPLTVTSAQKNPTAFYLCASSIGTGNYYEQYFGPGTRLTVT.